This is a list of T cell receptor beta chains from one sample in a study of T cells in Graves' hyperthyroidism and ophthalmopathy. TCRdb itself ran the multiplex PCR reads through MiXCR, one entry per CDR3 protein. The table shows 300,000 to 450,000 distinct CDR3 sequences, with 15% to 18% occurring only once. Source material: blood. The source of these receptors is a woman aged 18-30 years with Graves' hyperthyroidism that later progressed to Graves' ophthalmopathy. CDR3s include the opening cysteine and the closing phenylalanine or tryptophan. Fields, in order: clone size, D gene, J gene, V gene, CDR3 protein, CDR3 DNA. A D gene is named only where the DNA matches it firmly. Size tells how often a clone was seen (once, few, many) or the class of an expanded clone, and some rows leave it out.

clone_size: many
d_call: TRBD2
j_call: TRBJ2-1
v_call: TRBV5-4
cdr3_aa: CASSPGLAPYSYNEQFF
cdr3_nt: TGTGCCAGCAGCCCAGGACTAGCTCCCTACTCCTACAATGAGCAGTTCTTC

clone_size: many
d_call: .
j_call: TRBJ1-4
v_call: TRBV6-1
cdr3_aa: CASSAEPRQHEKLFF
cdr3_nt: TGTGCCAGCAGTGCAGAGCCGCGGCAGCATGAAAAACTGTTTTTT

clone_size: few
d_call: .
j_call: TRBJ2-7
v_call: TRBV27
cdr3_aa: CASSLSENYEQYF
cdr3_nt: TGTGCCAGCAGTTTATCCGAGAACTACGAGCAGTACTTC

clone_size: few
d_call: TRBD2
j_call: TRBJ2-1
v_call: TRBV29-1
cdr3_aa: CSVEGSSGGNWNEQFF
cdr3_nt: TGCAGCGTTGAAGGTTCTAGCGGGGGGAATTGGAATGAGCAGTTCTTC

clone_size: few
d_call: .
j_call: TRBJ1-2
v_call: TRBV6-5
cdr3_aa: CASSYTGGGYTF
cdr3_nt: TGTGCCAGCAGTTACACCGGGGGGGGCTACACCTTC

clone_size: many
d_call: TRBD1
j_call: TRBJ2-7
v_call: TRBV9
cdr3_aa: CASSVGTGPAYEQYF
cdr3_nt: TGTGCCAGCAGCGTGGGGACAGGGCCTGCCTACGAGCAGTACTTC

clone_size: few
d_call: TRBD1
j_call: TRBJ2-7
v_call: TRBV5-1
cdr3_aa: CASSSRTGYGEQYF
cdr3_nt: TGCGCCAGCAGCTCGCGGACAGGGTACGGCGAGCAGTACTTC

clone_size: few
d_call: TRBD1
j_call: TRBJ1-5
v_call: TRBV20-1
cdr3_aa: CSARGTGQPQHF
cdr3_nt: TGCAGTGCTAGGGGGACAGGGCAGCCCCAGCATTTT

clone_size: .
d_call: TRBD1
j_call: TRBJ1-1
v_call: TRBV19
cdr3_aa: CASSIAGTGGPEAFF
cdr3_nt: TGTGCCAGTAGTATAGCCGGGACAGGGGGCCCTGAAGCTTTCTTT

clone_size: .
d_call: TRBD1
j_call: TRBJ1-6
v_call: TRBV6-5
cdr3_aa: CASSYSFGQGAASPLHF
cdr3_nt: TGTGCCAGCAGTTACTCGTTCGGACAGGGGGCTGCTTCACCCCTCCACTTT

clone_size: many
d_call: .
j_call: TRBJ2-1
v_call: TRBV20-1
cdr3_aa: CSASRDESGPSEQFF
cdr3_nt: TGCAGTGCTAGTCGGGACGAGTCGGGGCCCTCAGAGCAGTTCTTC

clone_size: few
d_call: .
j_call: TRBJ2-2
v_call: TRBV24-1
cdr3_aa: CATSDRVGGTGELFF
cdr3_nt: TGTGCCACCAGTGACCGGGTCGGGGGTACCGGGGAGCTGTTTTTT

clone_size: many
d_call: .
j_call: TRBJ2-1
v_call: TRBV27
cdr3_aa: CASSQFVASFSYNEQFF
cdr3_nt: TGTGCCAGCAGTCAATTTGTGGCTAGCTTCTCCTACAATGAGCAGTTCTTC

clone_size: many
d_call: TRBD2
j_call: TRBJ2-3
v_call: TRBV7-2
cdr3_aa: CASSLAGSGGTDTQYF
cdr3_nt: TGTGCCAGCAGCTTAGCTGGTAGCGGGGGGACAGATACGCAGTATTTT

clone_size: many
d_call: .
j_call: TRBJ1-1
v_call: TRBV28
cdr3_aa: CASSGPGRENTEAFF
cdr3_nt: TGTGCCAGCAGTGGTCCGGGACGGGAGAACACTGAAGCTTTCTTT

clone_size: many
d_call: TRBD2
j_call: TRBJ2-7
v_call: TRBV12-3/TRBV12-4
cdr3_aa: CASSLLAGPTYEQYF
cdr3_nt: TGTGCCAGCAGTTTACTAGCGGGTCCCACCTACGAGCAGTACTTC

clone_size: many
d_call: .
j_call: TRBJ2-7
v_call: TRBV20-1
cdr3_aa: CSARDLGRGTYEQYF
cdr3_nt: TGCAGTGCTAGAGATTTGGGCAGGGGAACCTACGAGCAGTACTTC

clone_size: once
d_call: .
j_call: TRBJ1-3
v_call: TRBV4-1
cdr3_aa: CASSQDVLASSGNTTYF
cdr3_nt: TGCGCCAGCAGCCAAGATGTATTAGCGAGCTCTGGAAACACCACATATTTT

clone_size: .
d_call: TRBD1
j_call: TRBJ2-1
v_call: TRBV28
cdr3_aa: CASSFSGTGGSYNEQFF
cdr3_nt: TGTGCCAGCAGTTTTTCCGGGACAGGGGGCTCCTACAATGAGCAGTTCTTC

clone_size: .
d_call: TRBD2
j_call: TRBJ2-3
v_call: TRBV24-1
cdr3_aa: CATSVQTRTSGSTDTQYF
cdr3_nt: TGTGCCACCAGTGTCCAGACAAGGACTAGCGGGAGCACAGATACGCAGTATTTT

clone_size: .
d_call: .
j_call: TRBJ2-5
v_call: TRBV5-1
cdr3_aa: CASSFHKGTQYF
cdr3_nt: TGCGCCAGCAGCTTCCATAAGGGGACCCAGTACTTC

clone_size: .
d_call: TRBD1
j_call: TRBJ2-1
v_call: TRBV19
cdr3_aa: CASKLQGATSYNEQFF
cdr3_nt: TGTGCCAGCAAACTACAGGGGGCCACGTCCTACAATGAGCAGTTCTTC

clone_size: many
d_call: TRBD2
j_call: TRBJ2-1
v_call: TRBV20-1
cdr3_aa: CSARASGRLLNEQFF
cdr3_nt: TGCAGTGCTAGGGCTAGCGGGAGGCTTCTCAATGAGCAGTTCTTC

clone_size: few
d_call: .
j_call: TRBJ2-7
v_call: TRBV6-2/TRBV6-3
cdr3_aa: CASSAGVAASYEQYF
cdr3_nt: TGTGCCAGCAGTGCCGGAGTAGCGGCGTCCTACGAGCAGTACTTC

clone_size: many
d_call: .
j_call: TRBJ2-3
v_call: TRBV30
cdr3_aa: CAWSVAPDTQYF
cdr3_nt: TGTGCCTGGAGTGTCGCACCTGATACGCAGTATTTT

clone_size: .
d_call: .
j_call: TRBJ2-6
v_call: TRBV15
cdr3_aa: CATSREGEGANVLTF
cdr3_nt: TGTGCCACCAGCAGAGAGGGGGAAGGGGCCAACGTCCTGACTTTC

clone_size: .
d_call: TRBD2
j_call: TRBJ2-2
v_call: TRBV7-2
cdr3_aa: CASSLQFGLAGAGGELFF
cdr3_nt: TGTGCCAGCAGCTTACAATTTGGACTAGCGGGTGCCGGCGGGGAGCTGTTTTTT

clone_size: .
d_call: TRBD1
j_call: TRBJ1-2
v_call: TRBV5-6
cdr3_aa: CASSLEGARVYGYTF
cdr3_nt: TGTGCCAGCAGCTTGGAGGGGGCGCGGGTCTATGGCTACACCTTC

clone_size: many
d_call: .
j_call: TRBJ1-2
v_call: TRBV12-3/TRBV12-4
cdr3_aa: CASSISRGGTQGYTF
cdr3_nt: TGTGCCAGCAGTATCTCCCGAGGGGGAACCCAGGGCTACACCTTC

clone_size: many
d_call: .
j_call: TRBJ2-7
v_call: TRBV6-2/TRBV6-3
cdr3_aa: CASSGSLGTLDWEQYF
cdr3_nt: TGTGCCAGCAGTGGCTCACTCGGGACTCTCGACTGGGAGCAGTACTTC

clone_size: .
d_call: .
j_call: TRBJ2-3
v_call: TRBV24-1
cdr3_aa: CATSDLWTATDTQYF
cdr3_nt: TGTGCCACCAGTGATTTATGGACAGCCACAGATACGCAGTATTTT

clone_size: many
d_call: TRBD1
j_call: TRBJ1-6
v_call: TRBV20-1
cdr3_aa: CSARRGPGSPLHF
cdr3_nt: TGCAGTGCTAGGAGGGGGCCGGGTTCACCCCTCCACTTT

clone_size: once
d_call: TRBD2
j_call: TRBJ2-5
v_call: TRBV20-1
cdr3_aa: CSARVAASGRAQETQYF
cdr3_nt: TGCAGTGCTAGAGTGGCGGCTAGCGGGAGGGCCCAAGAGACCCAGTACTTC

clone_size: .
d_call: TRBD2
j_call: TRBJ2-3
v_call: TRBV15
cdr3_aa: CAAMLAGRVVLTDTQYF
cdr3_nt: TGTGCCGCGATGTTAGCGGGACGGGTCGTCCTCACAGATACGCAGTATTTT

clone_size: .
d_call: .
j_call: TRBJ2-2
v_call: TRBV14
cdr3_aa: CASRESGRGLSGELCF
cdr3_nt: TGTGCCAGCAGAGAGTCGGGCAGGGGACTCTCCGGGGAGCTGTGTTTT

clone_size: .
d_call: .
j_call: TRBJ1-2
v_call: TRBV12-3/TRBV12-4
cdr3_aa: CASSLKVTYGYTF
cdr3_nt: TGTGCCAGCAGCCTAAAAGTTACCTATGGCTACACCTTC

clone_size: many
d_call: TRBD1
j_call: TRBJ1-2
v_call: TRBV6-1
cdr3_aa: CASSTPTGTGTYGYTF
cdr3_nt: TGTGCCAGCAGCACCCCCACCGGGACAGGGACCTATGGCTACACCTTC

clone_size: many
d_call: TRBD1
j_call: TRBJ1-3
v_call: TRBV29-1
cdr3_aa: CSVGTGSYGNTIYF
cdr3_nt: TGCAGCGTTGGGACAGGATCATATGGAAACACCATATATTTT

clone_size: many
d_call: .
j_call: TRBJ2-5
v_call: TRBV18
cdr3_aa: CASSPTLQETQYF
cdr3_nt: TGTGCCAGCTCACCGACACTGCAAGAGACCCAGTACTTC

clone_size: .
d_call: .
j_call: TRBJ2-7
v_call: TRBV28
cdr3_aa: CASSLTGVPSYEQYF
cdr3_nt: TGTGCCAGCAGTCTTACAGGAGTCCCATCCTACGAGCAGTACTTC

clone_size: .
d_call: TRBD1
j_call: TRBJ2-7
v_call: TRBV29-1
cdr3_aa: CSAGQLRQGPRSYEQYF
cdr3_nt: TGCAGCGCTGGACAACTAAGACAGGGGCCCCGCTCCTACGAGCAGTACTTC

clone_size: few
d_call: .
j_call: TRBJ2-7
v_call: TRBV11-3
cdr3_aa: CASSSCLASKESYEQYF
cdr3_nt: TGTGCCAGCAGCTCATGCTTGGCGTCCAAGGAAAGCTACGAGCAGTACTTC

clone_size: .
d_call: TRBD2
j_call: TRBJ2-3
v_call: TRBV20-1
cdr3_aa: CSADSPMAGGPTDTQYF
cdr3_nt: TGCAGTGCCGACTCCCCAATGGCGGGAGGGCCAACAGATACGCAGTATTTT

clone_size: few
d_call: TRBD1
j_call: TRBJ2-5
v_call: TRBV20-1
cdr3_aa: CSGETGQQETQYF
cdr3_nt: TGCAGCGGGGAGACAGGGCAACAAGAGACCCAGTACTTC

clone_size: .
d_call: TRBD2
j_call: TRBJ2-7
v_call: TRBV10-3
cdr3_aa: CAISTSGALYEQYF
cdr3_nt: TGTGCCATCTCCACTAGCGGGGCACTCTACGAGCAGTACTTC

clone_size: many
d_call: TRBD1
j_call: TRBJ1-2
v_call: TRBV20-1
cdr3_aa: CSAGQGALGYTF
cdr3_nt: TGCAGTGCAGGACAGGGGGCATTGGGCTACACCTTC

clone_size: .
d_call: .
j_call: TRBJ1-1
v_call: TRBV5-1
cdr3_aa: CASTPGRNTEAFF
cdr3_nt: TGCGCCAGCACCCCGGGGAGGAACACTGAAGCTTTCTTT

clone_size: .
d_call: .
j_call: TRBJ2-5
v_call: TRBV7-9
cdr3_aa: CASSFGGPETQYF
cdr3_nt: TGTGCCAGCAGCTTCGGAGGGCCGGAGACCCAGTACTTC

clone_size: many
d_call: .
j_call: TRBJ2-4
v_call: TRBV11-2
cdr3_aa: CASSSTDSSLSIQYF
cdr3_nt: TGTGCCAGCAGCTCCACGGACAGCTCACTCAGCATTCAGTACTTC